This entry is about one TCR beta chain. The data derive from a study of PD-L1 blockade in urothelial cancer. Study summary: Male patients with bladder-origin urothelial cancer numbered about 90% of the roughly 29.

Time point noted: pretreatment peripheral blood. The CDR3 contains 17 residues. The germline V gene encodes CDR1 KGHSH and CDR2 LQKENI. Trimming took 3 bases from V and 6 from J; bases not matched to a gene: 13. A spike-in of synthetic TCR analog templates was added to each PCR. Using immunoSEQ multiplex PCR, the repertoire was profiled, and TCRdb retains in-frame clones only, with some absent. The sample holds 70,000 to 75,000 clones, roughly 84% seen once. V is TRBV18 and J is TRBJ2-1; TRBD2 matches 8 bases. The TCR sequence derives from a woman between 65 and 79 years old with urothelial cancer. Material: PBMCs, obtained around atezolizumab (anti-PD-L1) treatment. Written as DNA, the CDR3 is TGTGCCAGCTCACCGGGGTCGCGGGGCGGGAGGACCAATGAGCAGTTCTTC. Its translation is CASSPGSRGGRTNEQFF.